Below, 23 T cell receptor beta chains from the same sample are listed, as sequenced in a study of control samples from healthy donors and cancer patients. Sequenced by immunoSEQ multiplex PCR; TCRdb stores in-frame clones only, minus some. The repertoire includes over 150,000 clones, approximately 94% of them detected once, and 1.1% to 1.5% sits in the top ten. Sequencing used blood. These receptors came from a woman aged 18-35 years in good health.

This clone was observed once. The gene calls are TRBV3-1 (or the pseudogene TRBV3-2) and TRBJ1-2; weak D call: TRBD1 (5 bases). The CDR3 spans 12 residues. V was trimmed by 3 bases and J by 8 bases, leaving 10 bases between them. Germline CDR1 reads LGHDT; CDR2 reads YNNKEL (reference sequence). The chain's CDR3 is CASSHRGFGYTF. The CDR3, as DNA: TGTGCCAGCAGCCACCGGGGGTTCGGCTACACCTTC.

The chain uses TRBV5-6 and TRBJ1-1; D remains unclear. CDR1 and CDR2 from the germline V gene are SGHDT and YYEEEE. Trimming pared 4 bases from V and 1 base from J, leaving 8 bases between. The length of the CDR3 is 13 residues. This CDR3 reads CASSPDGNTEAFF. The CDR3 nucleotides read TGTGCCAGCAGCCCTGACGGGAACACTGAAGCTTTCTTT.

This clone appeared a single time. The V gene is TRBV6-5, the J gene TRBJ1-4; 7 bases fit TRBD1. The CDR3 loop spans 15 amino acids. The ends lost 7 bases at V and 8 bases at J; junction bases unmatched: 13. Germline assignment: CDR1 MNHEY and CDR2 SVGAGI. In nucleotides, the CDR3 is TGTGCCAGCAAACTAACATGGCAGGGGGACGAAAAACTGTTTTTT. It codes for CASKLTWQGDEKLFF.

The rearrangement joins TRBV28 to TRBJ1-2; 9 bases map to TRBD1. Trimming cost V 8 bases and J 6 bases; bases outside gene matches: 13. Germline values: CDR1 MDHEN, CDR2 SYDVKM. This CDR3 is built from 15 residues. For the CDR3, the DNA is TGTGCCAGCCTAAGTGGGGGACAGGGCCCGGATGGCTACACCTTC. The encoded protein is CASLSGGQGPDGYTF.

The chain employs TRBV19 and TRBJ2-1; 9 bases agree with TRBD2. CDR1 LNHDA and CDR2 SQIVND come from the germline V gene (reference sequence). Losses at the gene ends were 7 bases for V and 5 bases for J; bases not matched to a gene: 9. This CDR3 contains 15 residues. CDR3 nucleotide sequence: TGTGCCAGTAACCCTCGCGGGAGGGGCAACAATGAGCAGTTCTTC. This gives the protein CASNPRGRGNNEQFF.

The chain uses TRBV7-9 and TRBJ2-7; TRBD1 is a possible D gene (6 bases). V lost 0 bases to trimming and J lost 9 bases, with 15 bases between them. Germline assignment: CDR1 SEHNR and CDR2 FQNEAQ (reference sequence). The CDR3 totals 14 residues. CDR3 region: CASSLAGQRSRQYF. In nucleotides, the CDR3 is TGTGCCAGCAGCTTAGCAGGACAGAGGTCAAGGCAGTACTTC.

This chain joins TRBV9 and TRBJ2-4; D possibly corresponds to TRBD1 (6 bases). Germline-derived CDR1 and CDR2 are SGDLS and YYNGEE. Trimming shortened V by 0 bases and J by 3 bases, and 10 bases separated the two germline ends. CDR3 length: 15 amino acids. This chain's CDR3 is CASSVGDKDKNIQYF. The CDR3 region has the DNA TGTGCCAGCAGCGTAGGGGACAAGGACAAAAACATTCAGTACTTC.

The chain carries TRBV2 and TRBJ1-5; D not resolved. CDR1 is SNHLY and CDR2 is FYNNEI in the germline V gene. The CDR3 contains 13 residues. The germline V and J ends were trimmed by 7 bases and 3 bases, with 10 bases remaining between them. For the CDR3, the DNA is TGTGCCAGCACTCCCGGCCCCAATCAGCCCCAGCATTTT. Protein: CASTPGPNQPQHF.

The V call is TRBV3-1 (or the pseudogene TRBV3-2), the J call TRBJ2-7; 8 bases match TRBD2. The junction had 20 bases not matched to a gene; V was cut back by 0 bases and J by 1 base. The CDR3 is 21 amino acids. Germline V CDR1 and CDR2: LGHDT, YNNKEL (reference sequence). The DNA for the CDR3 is TGTGCCAGCAGCCAAGATCTACTCGAGGTGGCTAGCGGGCCCTCTTCCTACGAGCAGTACTTC. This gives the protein CASSQDLLEVASGPSSYEQYF.

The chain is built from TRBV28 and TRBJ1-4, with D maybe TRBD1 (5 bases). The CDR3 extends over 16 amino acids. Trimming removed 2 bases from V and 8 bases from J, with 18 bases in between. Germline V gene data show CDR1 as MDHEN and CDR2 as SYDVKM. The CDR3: CASSLPLGGRGEKLFF. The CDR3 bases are TGTGCCAGCAGTTTACCCCTGGGGGGTAGGGGAGAAAAACTGTTTTTT.

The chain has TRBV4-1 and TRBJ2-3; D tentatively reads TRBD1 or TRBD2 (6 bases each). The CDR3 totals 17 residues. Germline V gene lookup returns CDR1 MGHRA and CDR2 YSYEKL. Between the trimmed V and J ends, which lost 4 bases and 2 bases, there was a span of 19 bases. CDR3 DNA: TGCGCCAGCAGCCTGAGGGGGGACGACAGGTACACAGATACGCAGTATTTT. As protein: CASSLRGDDRYTDTQYF.

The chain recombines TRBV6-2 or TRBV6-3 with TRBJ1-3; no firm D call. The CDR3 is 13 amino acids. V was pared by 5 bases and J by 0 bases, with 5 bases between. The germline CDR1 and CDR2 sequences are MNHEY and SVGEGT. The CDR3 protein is CASSTGSGNTIYF. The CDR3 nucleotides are TGTGCCAGCAGTACGGGCTCTGGAAACACCATATATTTT.

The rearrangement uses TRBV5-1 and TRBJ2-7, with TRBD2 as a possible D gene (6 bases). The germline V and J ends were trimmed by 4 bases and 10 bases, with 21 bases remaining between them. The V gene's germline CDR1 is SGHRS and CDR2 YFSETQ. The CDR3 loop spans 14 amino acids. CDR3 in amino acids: CASSPGGEPRSQYF. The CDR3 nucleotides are TGCGCCAGCAGCCCTGGAGGGGAACCTCGGAGCCAGTACTTC.

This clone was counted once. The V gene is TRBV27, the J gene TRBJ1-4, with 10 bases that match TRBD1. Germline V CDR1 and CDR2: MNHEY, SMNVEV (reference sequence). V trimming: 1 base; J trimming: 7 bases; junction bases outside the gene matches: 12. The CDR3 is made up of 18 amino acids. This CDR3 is CASSLWGTGALISEKLFF. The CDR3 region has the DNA TGTGCCAGCAGTTTATGGGGGACAGGGGCGTTAATCAGTGAAAAACTGTTTTTT. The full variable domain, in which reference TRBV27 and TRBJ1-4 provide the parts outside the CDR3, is EAQVTQNPRYLITVTGKKLTVTCSQNMNHEYMSWYRQDPGLGLRQIYYSMNVEVTDKGDVPEGYKVSRKEKRNFPLILESPSPNQTSLYFCASSLWGTGALISEKLFFGSGTQLSVL.

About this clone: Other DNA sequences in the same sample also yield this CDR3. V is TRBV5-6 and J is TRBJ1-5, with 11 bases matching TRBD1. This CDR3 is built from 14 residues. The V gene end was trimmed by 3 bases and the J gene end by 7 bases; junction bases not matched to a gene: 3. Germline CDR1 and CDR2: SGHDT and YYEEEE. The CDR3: CASSSGTGGQPQHF. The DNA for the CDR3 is TGTGCCAGCAGCTCCGGGACAGGGGGGCAGCCCCAGCATTTT. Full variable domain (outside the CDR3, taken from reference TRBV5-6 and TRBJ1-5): DAGVTQSPTHLIKTRGQQVTLRCSPKSGHDTVSWYQQALGQGPQFIFQYYEEEERQRGNFPDRFSGHQFPNYSSELNVNALLLGDSALYLCASSSGTGGQPQHFGDGTRLSIL.

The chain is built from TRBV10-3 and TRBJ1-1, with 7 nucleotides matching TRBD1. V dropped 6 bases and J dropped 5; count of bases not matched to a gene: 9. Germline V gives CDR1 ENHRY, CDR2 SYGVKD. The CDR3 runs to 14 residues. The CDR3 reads CAIRGEGAWTEAFF. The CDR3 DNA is TGTGCCATCAGAGGGGAGGGGGCCTGGACTGAAGCTTTCTTT.

The CDR3 here is CARKSQTDPPTGNTEAFF. Here the CDR3 DNA reads TGTGCCAGAAAGAGCCAAACGGATCCCCCGACAGGGAACACTGAAGCTTTCTTT. This rearrangement joins TRBV5-3 to TRBJ1-1, with a weak D call TRBD1 (6 bases). TRBV5-3 counts as an open reading frame of uncertain function. Trimming cost V 6 bases and J 1 base, with 25 bases left between them. CDR3 size: 18 residues.

CDR3 DNA sequence: TGTGCCAGCTCCCTGGGTAGGGGCTCTGGAAACACCATATATTTT. This gives the protein CASSLGRGSGNTIYF. The chain links TRBV2 to TRBJ1-3; TRBD1 is a possible D gene (5 bases). From germline, CDR1 is SNHLY and CDR2 FYNNEI. Trimming shortened V by 8 bases and J by 0 bases, and 14 bases separated the two germline ends. The CDR3 is 15 amino acids.

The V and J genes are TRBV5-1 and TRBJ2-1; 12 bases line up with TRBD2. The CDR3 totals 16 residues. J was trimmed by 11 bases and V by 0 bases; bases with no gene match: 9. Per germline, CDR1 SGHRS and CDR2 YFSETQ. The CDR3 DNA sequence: TGCGCCAGCAGCTTGGTACTAGCGGGAGGTAGTTTGCAGCAGTTCTTC. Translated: CASSLVLAGGSLQQFF.

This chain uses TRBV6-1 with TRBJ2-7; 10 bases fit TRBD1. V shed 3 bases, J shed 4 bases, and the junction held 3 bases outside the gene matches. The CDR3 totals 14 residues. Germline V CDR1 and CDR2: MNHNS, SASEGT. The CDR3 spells CASSEGQGTYEQYF. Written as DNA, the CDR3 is TGTGCCAGCAGTGAGGGACAGGGGACTTACGAGCAGTACTTC.

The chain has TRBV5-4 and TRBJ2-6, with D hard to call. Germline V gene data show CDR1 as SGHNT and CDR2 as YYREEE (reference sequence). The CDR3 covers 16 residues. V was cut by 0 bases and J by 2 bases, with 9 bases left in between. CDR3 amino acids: CASSLGQSAGANVLTF. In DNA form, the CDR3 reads TGTGCCAGCAGCTTGGGGCAGAGTGCTGGGGCCAACGTCCTGACTTTC.

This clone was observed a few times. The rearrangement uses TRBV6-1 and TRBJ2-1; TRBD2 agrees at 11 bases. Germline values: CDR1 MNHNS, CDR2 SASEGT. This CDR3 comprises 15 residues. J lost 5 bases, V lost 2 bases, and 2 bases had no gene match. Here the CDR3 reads CASSEIAGGNNEQFF. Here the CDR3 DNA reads TGTGCCAGCAGTGAAATAGCGGGAGGGAACAATGAGCAGTTCTTC.

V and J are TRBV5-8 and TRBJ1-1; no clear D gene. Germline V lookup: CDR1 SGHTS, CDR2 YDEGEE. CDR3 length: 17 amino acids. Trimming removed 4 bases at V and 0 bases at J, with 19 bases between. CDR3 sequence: CASSPPEEAAMNTEAFF. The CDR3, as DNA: TGTGCCAGCAGCCCCCCCGAAGAGGCAGCCATGAACACTGAAGCTTTCTTT.